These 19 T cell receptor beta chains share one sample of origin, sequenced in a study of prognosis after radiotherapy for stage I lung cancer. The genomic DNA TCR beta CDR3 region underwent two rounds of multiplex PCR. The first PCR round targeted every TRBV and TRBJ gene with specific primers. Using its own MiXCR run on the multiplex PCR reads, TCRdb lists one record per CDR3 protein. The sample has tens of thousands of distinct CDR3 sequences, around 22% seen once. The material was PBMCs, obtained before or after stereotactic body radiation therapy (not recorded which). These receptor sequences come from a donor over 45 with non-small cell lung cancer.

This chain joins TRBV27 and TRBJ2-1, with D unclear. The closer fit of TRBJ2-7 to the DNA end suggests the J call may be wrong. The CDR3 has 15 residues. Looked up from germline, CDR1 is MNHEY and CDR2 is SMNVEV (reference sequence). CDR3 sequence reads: CASSPGKGTYNEQYF. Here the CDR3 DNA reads TGTGCCAGCAGCCCCGGAAAGGGAACCTACAATGAGCAGTACTTC.

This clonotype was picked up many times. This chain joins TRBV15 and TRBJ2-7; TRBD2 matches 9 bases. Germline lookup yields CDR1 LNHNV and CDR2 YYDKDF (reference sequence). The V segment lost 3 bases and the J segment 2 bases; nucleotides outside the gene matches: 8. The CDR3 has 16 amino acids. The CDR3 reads CATSSDLAGGPYEQYF. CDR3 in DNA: TGTGCCACCAGCAGTGATCTCGCGGGAGGGCCCTACGAGCAGTACTTC.

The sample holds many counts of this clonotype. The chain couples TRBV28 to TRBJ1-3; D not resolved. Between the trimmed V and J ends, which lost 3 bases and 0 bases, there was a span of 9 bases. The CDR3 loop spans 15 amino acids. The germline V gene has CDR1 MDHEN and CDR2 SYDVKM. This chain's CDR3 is CASSFYRDSGNTIYF. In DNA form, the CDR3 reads TGTGCCAGCAGTTTCTATCGTGACTCTGGAAACACCATATATTTT. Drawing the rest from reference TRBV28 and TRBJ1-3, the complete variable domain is DVKVTQSSRYLVKRTGEKVFLECVQDMDHENMFWYRQDPGLGLRLIYFSYDVKMKEKGDIPEGYSVSREKKERFSLILESASTNQTSMYLCASSFYRDSGNTIYFGEGSWLTVV.

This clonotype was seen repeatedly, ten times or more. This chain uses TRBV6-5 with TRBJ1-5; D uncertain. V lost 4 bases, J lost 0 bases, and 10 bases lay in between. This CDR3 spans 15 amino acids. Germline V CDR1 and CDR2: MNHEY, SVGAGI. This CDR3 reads CASSLFRNSNQPQHF. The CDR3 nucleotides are TGTGCCAGCAGTTTATTCAGAAATAGCAATCAGCCCCAGCATTTT.

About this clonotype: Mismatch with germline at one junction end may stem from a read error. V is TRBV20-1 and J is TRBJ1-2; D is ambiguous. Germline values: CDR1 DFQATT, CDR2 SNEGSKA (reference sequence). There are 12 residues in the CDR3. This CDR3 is CSAFDRMEGYTF. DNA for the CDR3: TGCAGTGCTTTCGACCGCATGGAAGGCTACACATTC.

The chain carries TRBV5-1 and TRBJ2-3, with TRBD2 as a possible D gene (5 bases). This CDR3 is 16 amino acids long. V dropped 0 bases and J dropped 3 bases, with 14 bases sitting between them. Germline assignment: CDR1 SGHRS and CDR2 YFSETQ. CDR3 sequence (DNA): TGCGCCAGCAGCTTGGCCGGAGGATGGGTGACAGATACGCAGTATTTT. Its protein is CASSLAGGWVTDTQYF.

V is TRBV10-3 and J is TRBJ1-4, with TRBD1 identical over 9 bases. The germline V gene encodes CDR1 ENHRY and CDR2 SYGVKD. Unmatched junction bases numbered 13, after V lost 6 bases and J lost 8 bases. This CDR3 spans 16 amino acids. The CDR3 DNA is TGTGCCATCAGCGTTGGCACAGGGGGCCAAGAAGAAAAACTGTTTTTT. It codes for CAISVGTGGQEEKLFF.

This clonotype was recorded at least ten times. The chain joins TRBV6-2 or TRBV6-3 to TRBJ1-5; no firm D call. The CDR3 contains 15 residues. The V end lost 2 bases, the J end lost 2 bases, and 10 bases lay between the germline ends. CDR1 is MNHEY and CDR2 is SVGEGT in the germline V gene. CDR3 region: CASSYGPAGNQPQHF. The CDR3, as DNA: TGTGCCAGCAGTTACGGCCCGGCAGGCAATCAGCCCCAGCATTTT.

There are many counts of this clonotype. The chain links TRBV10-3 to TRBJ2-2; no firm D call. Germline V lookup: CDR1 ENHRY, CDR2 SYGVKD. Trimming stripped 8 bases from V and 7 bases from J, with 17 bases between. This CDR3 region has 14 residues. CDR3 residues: CAIGYKKTGGELFF. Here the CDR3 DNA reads TGTGCCATCGGGTACAAAAAGACGGGCGGGGAGCTGTTTTTT.

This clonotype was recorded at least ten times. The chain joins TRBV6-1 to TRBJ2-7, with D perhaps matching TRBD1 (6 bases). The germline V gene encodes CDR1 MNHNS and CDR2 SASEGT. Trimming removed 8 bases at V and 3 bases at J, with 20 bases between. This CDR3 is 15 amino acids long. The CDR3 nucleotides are TGTGCCAGCCGGGAATTCCCTCCAGGGGACTACGAGCAGTACTTC. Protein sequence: CASREFPPGDYEQYF.

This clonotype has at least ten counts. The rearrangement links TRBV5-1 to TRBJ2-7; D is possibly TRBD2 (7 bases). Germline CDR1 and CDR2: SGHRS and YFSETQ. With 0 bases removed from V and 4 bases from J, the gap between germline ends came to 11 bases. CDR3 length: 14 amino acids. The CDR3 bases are TGCGCCAGCAGCTTGGGCGGGGGCACGTACGAGCAGTACTTC. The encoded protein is CASSLGGGTYEQYF.

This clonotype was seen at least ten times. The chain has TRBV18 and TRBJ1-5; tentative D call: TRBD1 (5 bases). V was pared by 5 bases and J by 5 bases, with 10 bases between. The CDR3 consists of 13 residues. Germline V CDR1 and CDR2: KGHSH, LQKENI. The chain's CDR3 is CASSITGDQPQHF. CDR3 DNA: TGTGCCAGCTCAATCACAGGCGATCAGCCCCAGCATTTT.

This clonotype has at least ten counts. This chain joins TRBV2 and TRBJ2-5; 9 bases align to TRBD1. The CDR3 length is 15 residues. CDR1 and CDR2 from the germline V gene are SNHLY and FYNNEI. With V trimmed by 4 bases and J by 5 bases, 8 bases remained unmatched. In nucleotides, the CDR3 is TGTGCCAGCAGTGGAGGACAGGGGTTCGAGGAGACCCAGTACTTC. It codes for CASSGGQGFEETQYF.

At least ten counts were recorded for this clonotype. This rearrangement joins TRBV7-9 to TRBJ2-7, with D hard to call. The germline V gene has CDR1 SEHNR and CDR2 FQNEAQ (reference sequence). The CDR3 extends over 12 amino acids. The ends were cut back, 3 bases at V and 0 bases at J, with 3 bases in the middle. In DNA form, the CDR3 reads TGTGCCAGCAGCTTCGACTCCTACGAGCAGTACTTC. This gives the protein CASSFDSYEQYF.

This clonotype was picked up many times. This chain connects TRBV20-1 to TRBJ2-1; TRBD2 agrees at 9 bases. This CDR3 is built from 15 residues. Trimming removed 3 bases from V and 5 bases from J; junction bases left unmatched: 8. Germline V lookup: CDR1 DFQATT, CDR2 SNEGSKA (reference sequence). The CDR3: CSASRASGINNEQFF. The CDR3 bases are TGCAGTGCTAGCAGGGCTAGCGGGATCAACAATGAGCAGTTCTTC.

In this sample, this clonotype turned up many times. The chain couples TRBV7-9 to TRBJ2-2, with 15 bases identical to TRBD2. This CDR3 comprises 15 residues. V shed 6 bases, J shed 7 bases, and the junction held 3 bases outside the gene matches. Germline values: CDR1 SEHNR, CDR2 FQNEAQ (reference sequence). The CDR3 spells CASRPGLAGGGELFF. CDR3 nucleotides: TGTGCCAGCAGACCGGGACTAGCGGGAGGCGGGGAGCTGTTTTTT.

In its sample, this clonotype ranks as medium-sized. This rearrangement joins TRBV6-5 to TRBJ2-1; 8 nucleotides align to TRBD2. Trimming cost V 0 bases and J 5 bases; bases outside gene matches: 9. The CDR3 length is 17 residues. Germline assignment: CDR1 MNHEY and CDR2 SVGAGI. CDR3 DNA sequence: TGTGCCAGCAGTTACTCGAACGTACGGGGGGGTAACAATGAGCAGTTCTTC. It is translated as CASSYSNVRGGNNEQFF.

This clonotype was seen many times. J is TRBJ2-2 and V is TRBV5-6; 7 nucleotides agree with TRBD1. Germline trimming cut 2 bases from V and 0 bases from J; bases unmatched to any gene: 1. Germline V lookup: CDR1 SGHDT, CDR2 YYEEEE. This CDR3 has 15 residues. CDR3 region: CASSLQGSNTGELFF. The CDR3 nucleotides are TGTGCCAGCAGCTTACAGGGGTCGAACACCGGGGAGCTGTTTTTT.

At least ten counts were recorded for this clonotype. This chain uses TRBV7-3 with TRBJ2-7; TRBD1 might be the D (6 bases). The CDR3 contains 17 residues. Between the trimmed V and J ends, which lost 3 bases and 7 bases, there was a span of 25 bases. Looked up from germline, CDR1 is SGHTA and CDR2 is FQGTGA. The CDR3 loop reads CASSFITESGGLEEQYF. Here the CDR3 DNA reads TGTGCCAGCAGCTTTATAACGGAGAGTGGGGGCCTTGAGGAGCAGTACTTC. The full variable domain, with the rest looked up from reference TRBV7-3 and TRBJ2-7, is GAGVSQTPSNKVTEKGKYVELRCDPISGHTALYWYRQSLGQGPEFLIYFQGTGAADDSGLPNDRFFAVRPEGSVSTLKIQRTERGDSAVYLCASSFITESGGLEEQYFGPGTRLTVT.